Below are 13 T cell receptor beta chains sequenced from a single sample in a study of blood T cells in healthy people across ages (dated by TCRdb to about 2015). Library preparation used 5' RACE. TCRdb shows the sequencer as Illumina HiSeq 2500. A second 7 to 11 cycle PCR used a sample-barcoded 5' primer and a J-beta primer mix. The raw public reads went through TCRdb reprocessing: fastp at Q25, MiXCR clone calling, in-frame beta chains kept. Entries that share a CDR3 protein sequence are merged under the most common genes and DNA. This sample is represented by about 700,000 distinct CDR3 sequences; about 30% of them were singletons. Approximately 15% of the sample lies in the top ten. Sequencing input: blood. The receptors come from a woman of 80 years or more in good health. Donor details come from another sample of the same person, matched by shared clones.

This clonotype appeared a single time. The CDR3 protein is CASSVSWGSYNEQFF. The CDR3 coding sequence is TGTGCCAGCAGCGTAAGTTGGGGCTCCTACAATGAGCAGTTCTTC. The genes are TRBV9 and TRBJ2-1; D is ambiguous. CDR1 and CDR2 from the germline V gene are SGDLS and YYNGEE. Trimming took off 1 base at V and 0 bases at J, with 8 bases between the two ends. CDR3 length: 15 residues.

This clonotype was seen only a few times. The chain has TRBV5-1 and TRBJ1-2, with 8 bases matching TRBD1. The length of the CDR3 is 17 residues. V was pared by 3 bases and J by 5 bases, with 15 bases of the junction left unmatched. CDR1 is SGHRS and CDR2 is YFSETQ in the germline V gene. The chain's CDR3 is CASSSERTGKKSYGYTF. DNA for the CDR3: TGCGCCAGCAGCTCAGAACGGACAGGGAAGAAGAGTTATGGCTACACCTTC.

This clonotype was observed at least ten times. DNA for the CDR3: TGCAGTGCCAGTGTCGGAGGGGAGTTCTCCTACGAGCAGTACTTC. Translation gives CSASVGGEFSYEQYF. The chain couples TRBV20-1 to TRBJ2-7, with TRBD2 as a possible D gene (6 bases). V lost 6 bases and J 0 bases, leaving 18 bases between the germline ends. Per the germline V gene, CDR1 is DFQATT and CDR2 is SNEGSKA (reference sequence). CDR3 length: 15 residues.

This clonotype came up many times. This chain links TRBV29-1 with TRBJ2-7; D remains unclear. Germline CDR1 SQVTM, CDR2 ANQGSEA. Between the trimmed V and J ends, which lost 4 bases and 6 bases, there was a span of 10 bases. The CDR3 consists of 11 residues. The CDR3 DNA follows: TGCAGCGTTGTGCCGTACGGCGAGCAGTACTTC. This sequence encodes CSVVPYGEQYF.

This clonotype was detected a few times. The chain has TRBV6-1 and TRBJ1-5; D may be TRBD1 (5 bases). V gave up 4 bases and J gave up 13 bases, with 20 bases separating them. CDR3 length equals 14 residues. CDR1 and CDR2 (germline): MNHNS, SASEGT. CDR3 DNA sequence: TGTGCCAGCAGTGGTAGTCGGGGGTCAGGAATTCAGCATTTT. Protein product: CASSGSRGSGIQHF.

The chain carries TRBV7-8 and TRBJ1-2, with 8 bases identical to TRBD1. The CDR3 runs 15 residues. The V gene end was trimmed by 5 bases and the J gene end by 8 bases; junction bases not matched to a gene: 13. Germline CDR1 reads SGHVS; CDR2 reads FQNEAQ. The CDR3 coding sequence is TGTGCCAGCAGCCCCACACGGACAGGGACGGTCGGCTACACCTTC. The encoded protein is CASSPTRTGTVGYTF.

This clonotype was picked up many times. This chain links TRBV7-9 with TRBJ1-5, with unresolved D. The germline CDR1 and CDR2 sequences are SEHNR and FQNEAQ (reference sequence). V dropped 1 base and J dropped 4 bases, with 11 bases sitting between them. The CDR3 has 15 amino acids. CDR3 coding DNA: TGTGCCAGCAGCTTAGAGGGCCGCCTTAATCAGCCCCAGCATTTT. Its translation is CASSLEGRLNQPQHF.

In regard to this clonotype: Its ends do not fully match the called genes, so a read error is possible. The chain has TRBV6-1 and TRBJ2-1; no clear D. The CDR3 extends over 14 amino acids. Germline values: CDR1 MNHNS, CDR2 SASEGT. The CDR3 DNA reads as TGTGCCAACAGTGATGGAATAGCTAGAGGTGAGCAGTTCTTC. It translates to CANSDGIARGEQFF.

The chain uses TRBV5-1 and TRBJ1-2; the match to TRBD1 covers 8 bases. Germline V gene data show CDR1 as SGHRS and CDR2 as YFSETQ. This CDR3 region has 17 residues. Trimming at V came to 0 bases and at J to 6 bases, leaving 13 bases not matched to a gene. CDR3 bases: TGCGCCAGCAGCTTGGTATCGGGAGTTCAGGGGGCGGATGGCTACACCTTC. This codes for CASSLVSGVQGADGYTF.

V and J are TRBV20-1 and TRBJ2-7; D not certain. The V end was cut by 1 base, the J end by 7 bases, with 11 bases between. Germline V gene lookup returns CDR1 DFQATT and CDR2 SNEGSKA (reference sequence). The CDR3 has 12 residues. The CDR3 bases are TGCAGTGCTAGAGGGCTAGTCAATGAGCAGTACTTC. It is translated as CSARGLVNEQYF.

The chain couples TRBV18 to TRBJ1-6; D not resolved. V lost 2 bases and J 8 bases, leaving 7 bases between the germline ends. Germline V gene lookup returns CDR1 KGHSH and CDR2 LQKENI. The CDR3 consists of 13 residues. CDR3 region: CASSPGEYSPLHF. CDR3 DNA sequence: TGTGCCAGCTCACCAGGAGAATATTCACCCCTCCACTTT.

This clonotype was detected a few times. Since a much larger clone is just one base distant, this may be a read error. The genes are TRBV28 and TRBJ1-2; 9 bases line up with TRBD1. The CDR3 contains 14 residues. The V gene's germline CDR1 is MDHEN and CDR2 SYDVKM. CDR3 nucleotide sequence: TGTGCCTGCAGTGGGACAGGGAATAACTATGGCTACACCTTC. This translates into CACSGTGNNYGYTF.

There are many counts of this clonotype. The chain is built from TRBV7-2 and TRBJ2-7, with D possibly being TRBD2 (7 bases). With 2 bases removed from V and 2 bases from J, the gap between germline ends came to 16 bases. CDR3 length: 16 amino acids. From germline, CDR1 is SGHTA and CDR2 FQGNSA. The DNA of the CDR3 is TGTGCCAGCAGCTTATATGGGGGGGCCCATCCCTACGAGCAGTACTTC. It is translated as CASSLYGGAHPYEQYF. Based on the CDR3 plus reference TRBV7-2 and TRBJ2-7, the full variable domain is GAGVSQSPSNKVTEKGKDVELRCDPISGHTALYWYRQSLGQGLEFLIYFQGNSAPDKSGLPSDRFSAERTGGSVSTLTIQRTQQEDSAVYLCASSLYGGAHPYEQYFGPGTRLTVT.